This T cell receptor (beta chain) originates from a study of shared clonotypes between healthy human individuals. The overall study: Each donor contributed plates that comprised three CD4 naive, three CD4 memory, two CD8 naive and one CD8 memory. Study observations and caveats: Lower generation probabilities were found for non-shared clonotypes than for those shared by all four donors.

Researchers partitioned CD4+ cells into CD45RA+ naive and CD45RA-negative memory subsets. The data were produced by immunoSEQ multiplex PCR, yet TCRdb's version contains in-frame clones alone and is incomplete. Counted here are some 1,600,000 clones, 95% to 99% occurring once; the ten biggest clones make up around 0.45%. With 1 base removed from V and 0 bases from J, the gap between germline ends came to 6 bases. The CDR3 spans 15 residues. Germline V gives CDR1 MNHNS, CDR2 SASEGT. As regards this clone: The antigen remains undetermined.

This TCR came from a man aged 25-45 years in good health. Sequenced material: naive CD4+ T cells sorted from blood. As to subset: CD45RA+ positively selected. This chain joins TRBV6-1 and TRBJ1-4; D is unclear. CDR3 sequence (DNA): TGTGCCAGCAGTGAAGGACCAGCAACTAATGAAAAACTGTTTTTT. Amino acid sequence: CASSEGPATNEKLFF.